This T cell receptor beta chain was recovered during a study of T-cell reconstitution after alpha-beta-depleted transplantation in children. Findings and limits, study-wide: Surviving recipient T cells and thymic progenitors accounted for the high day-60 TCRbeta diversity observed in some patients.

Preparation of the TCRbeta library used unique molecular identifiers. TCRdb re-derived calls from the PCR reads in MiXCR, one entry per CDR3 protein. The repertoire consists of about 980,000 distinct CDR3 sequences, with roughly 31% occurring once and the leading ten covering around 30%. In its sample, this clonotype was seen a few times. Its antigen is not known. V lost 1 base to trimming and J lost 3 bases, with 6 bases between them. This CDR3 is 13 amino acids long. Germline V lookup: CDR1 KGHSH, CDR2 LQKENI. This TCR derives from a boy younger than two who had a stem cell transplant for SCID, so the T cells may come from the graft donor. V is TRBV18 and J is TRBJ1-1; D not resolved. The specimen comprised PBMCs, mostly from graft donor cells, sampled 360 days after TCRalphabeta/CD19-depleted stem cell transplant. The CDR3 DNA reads TGTGCCAGCTCACCACAGGGATACACTGAAGCTTTCTTT. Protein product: CASSPQGYTEAFF. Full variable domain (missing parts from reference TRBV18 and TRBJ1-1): NAGVMQNPRHLVRRRGQEARLRCSPMKGHSHVYWYRQLPEEGLKFMVYLQKENIIDESGMPKERFSAEFPKEGPSILRIQQVVRGDSAAYFCASSPQGYTEAFFGQGTRLTVV.